One and the same sample provided the 17 T cell receptor beta chains below, sequenced in a study of vaccination and CD4 T cells after COVID-19. An Oncomine TCR Beta short-read assay was used to sequence the DNA from cultured CD4+ T cells. One entry per CDR3 protein results from TCRdb running MiXCR on the PCR reads. This table holds 15,000 to 20,000 distinct CDR3 sequences, 30% to 45% found once. The antigens of these receptors remain unknown. Treatment indicated: approximately nine-day PBMC culture with coronavirus spike peptide pools or control peptides (ViraFEST assay). The material sequenced was CD4+ T cells from blood, cultured in vitro. Receptors were obtained from a human donor who had recovered from COVID-19.

The chain uses TRBV6-4 and TRBJ2-1, with 9 bases that match TRBD1. The V segment lost 5 bases and the J segment 6 bases; nucleotides outside the gene matches: 2. CDR1 is MRHNA and CDR2 is SNTAGT in the germline V gene. The CDR3 covers 13 residues. The CDR3 protein is CASSKTGGNEQFF. CDR3 DNA: TGTGCCAGCAGTAAGACAGGGGGCAATGAGCAGTTCTTC.

V usage is TRBV29-1 and J usage is TRBJ2-7; TRBD1 matches 9 bases. CDR3 size: 12 residues. In germline, CDR1 is SQVTM, CDR2 ANQGSEA. V dropped 7 bases and J dropped 2; count of bases not matched to a gene: 3. The CDR3, as DNA: TGCAGCGCCGGGACAGGGCCCTACGAGCAGTACTTC. It codes for CSAGTGPYEQYF.

The chain carries TRBV3-1 and TRBJ1-6; TRBD1 agrees at 7 bases. This CDR3 is 14 amino acids long. J lost 7 bases, V lost 6 bases, and 6 bases had no gene match. Looked up from germline, CDR1 is LGHDT and CDR2 is YNNKEL (reference sequence). The chain's CDR3 is CASSYRGENSPLHF. The CDR3 DNA reads TGTGCCAGCAGTTACAGGGGTGAGAATTCACCCCTCCACTTT.

The chain uses TRBV6-1 and TRBJ2-3; 8 nucleotides line up with TRBD2. CDR1 is MNHNS and CDR2 is SASEGT in the germline V gene. V shed 8 bases and J 7 bases; nucleotides not matched to a gene: 11. This CDR3 has 14 amino acids. The CDR3 here is CASAAGGEKHTQYF. DNA of the CDR3: TGTGCCAGCGCGGCGGGAGGTGAAAAGCATACGCAGTATTTT.

This clonotype has only a few counts. The CDR3 sequence is CASSSWTGGSDTQYF. Here the CDR3 DNA reads TGTGCCAGCAGTTCCTGGACAGGGGGGTCAGATACGCAGTATTTT. V and J are TRBV27 and TRBJ2-3, with 10 positions matching TRBD1. The CDR3 contains 15 residues. Germline V gives CDR1 MNHEY, CDR2 SMNVEV (reference sequence). V lost 4 bases, J lost 4 bases, and 5 bases stayed unmatched.

As concerns this clonotype: At one of its ends the junction is not consistent with the germline gene, which may arise from a read error. The V and J genes are TRBV10-3 and TRBJ2-7; 9 positions match TRBD1. Germline values: CDR1 ENHRY, CDR2 SYGVKD. CDR3 length: 14 amino acids. Here the CDR3 DNA reads TGTGCCGTCAGGGGACAGGGAAGCTCCTACGAGCAGTACTTC. Amino acid sequence: CAVRGQGSSYEQYF.

The rearrangement joins TRBV15 to TRBJ2-5; 10 bases are a match to TRBD1. The CDR3 is made up of 15 amino acids. The V gene's germline CDR1 is LNHNV and CDR2 YYDKDF (reference sequence). V shed 3 bases, J shed 2 bases, and the junction held 3 bases outside the gene matches. This CDR3 is CATSSRDRGQETQYF. CDR3 sequence (DNA): TGTGCCACCAGCAGCAGGGACAGGGGACAAGAGACCCAGTACTTC.

This sequence joins TRBV4-1 and TRBJ2-1, with D possibly matching TRBD2 (5 bases). V shed 0 bases and J shed 12 bases, with 24 bases lying between them. Per the germline V gene, CDR1 is MGHRA and CDR2 is YSYEKL. The CDR3 is 17 amino acids. The CDR3: CASSQDRRVGENTMQFF. CDR3 sequence (DNA): TGCGCCAGCAGCCAAGATCGGCGGGTCGGGGAGAACACGATGCAGTTCTTC.

This chain connects TRBV9 to TRBJ1-2, with 7 bases matching TRBD1. The trim removed 3 bases at V and 5 bases at J, leaving 4 bases unmatched. The germline gives CDR1 SGDLS, CDR2 YYNGEE. The CDR3 runs 13 residues. The CDR3 spells CASSEIQGYGYTF. The DNA for the CDR3 is TGTGCCAGCAGCGAAATACAGGGGTATGGCTACACCTTC. Supplemented by reference TRBV9 and TRBJ1-2, the full variable domain reads DSGVTQTPKHLITATGQRVTLRCSPRSGDLSVYWYQQSLDQGLQFLIQYYNGEERAKGNILERFSAQQFPDLHSELNLSSLELGDSALYFCASSEIQGYGYTFGSGTRLTVV.

The sample holds a few counts of this clonotype. The chain has TRBV28 and TRBJ2-5; D might be TRBD1 (6 bases). Germline CDR1 MDHEN, CDR2 SYDVKM. The V gene lost 6 bases and the J gene lost 1 base, with 12 bases spanning the gap. The CDR3 extends over 14 amino acids. CDR3 sequence (DNA): TGTGCCAGCAGAACGGGACACGTCCAAGAGACCCAGTACTTC. Translation gives CASRTGHVQETQYF.

This clonotype has just a few counts. This chain uses TRBV6-2 or TRBV6-3 with TRBJ2-5; TRBD2 agrees at 12 bases. V gave up 6 bases and J gave up 2 bases; unmatched junction bases: 13. CDR3 length equals 18 residues. CDR1 MNHEY and CDR2 SVGEGT come from the germline V gene. CDR3: CASRRLAGAQRGQETQYF. The CDR3 DNA is TGTGCCAGCAGGAGACTAGCGGGAGCCCAAAGGGGGCAAGAGACCCAGTACTTC.

The chain has TRBV9 and TRBJ2-7; 13 bases line up with TRBD2. The germline V gene encodes CDR1 SGDLS and CDR2 YYNGEE. V dropped 4 bases and J dropped 3; count of bases not matched to a gene: 7. The CDR3 runs 16 residues. The CDR3 region has the DNA TGTGCCAGCAGCCTAAGGACTAGCGGGAGTATCTACGAGCAGTACTTC. Translated, it gives CASSLRTSGSIYEQYF.

The chain carries TRBV6-4 and TRBJ2-1, with 10 nucleotides matching TRBD2. The CDR3 totals 15 residues. The V segment lost 4 bases and the J segment 8 bases; nucleotides outside the gene matches: 8. Germline V gene sequence: CDR1 MRHNA, CDR2 SNTAGT. Here the CDR3 reads CASSGTSGAGDEQFF. CDR3 nucleotides: TGTGCCAGCAGTGGGACTAGCGGAGCTGGGGATGAGCAGTTCTTC.

The table lists this clonotype with a few counts. The chain combines TRBV20-1 with TRBJ2-7; 8 bases map to TRBD1. Trimming removed 2 bases from V and 7 bases from J; junction bases left unmatched: 7. Germline values: CDR1 DFQATT, CDR2 SNEGSKA (reference sequence). This CDR3 has 13 residues. Here the CDR3 reads CSARRTGTREQYF. CDR3 sequence (DNA): TGCAGTGCTAGACGGACAGGGACGAGGGAGCAGTACTTC.

A single count supports this clonotype. This may be a read error, as it is one base from a much larger clone. V and J are TRBV6-1 and TRBJ2-2, with D uncertain. The CDR3 is made up of 16 amino acids. The V gene's germline CDR1 is MNHNS and CDR2 SASEGT. The CDR3 DNA sequence: TGTGTCAGCATGGTGAGGTTCTCTGCTTATACCGGGGAGCTGTTTTTT. Amino acid sequence: CVSMVRFSAYTGELFF.

The V call is TRBV20-1, the J call TRBJ2-5; 13 nucleotides align to TRBD2. The CDR3 is 14 residues long. Trimming at V came to 5 bases and at J to 4 bases, leaving 4 bases not matched to a gene. Germline assignment: CDR1 DFQATT and CDR2 SNEGSKA (reference sequence). CDR3 DNA: TGCAGTGCTGGGGGACTAGCGGGAAGAGAGACCCAGTACTTC. As protein: CSAGGLAGRETQYF.

The V gene is TRBV20-1, the J gene TRBJ2-1, with 9 bases lining up with TRBD2. The ends lost 6 bases at V and 3 bases at J; junction bases unmatched: 6. The CDR3 runs 14 residues. Germline loops: CDR1 DFQATT, CDR2 SNEGSKA (reference sequence). This CDR3 is CSALAGVGYNEQFF. The CDR3 DNA follows: TGCAGTGCATTAGCGGGGGTGGGCTACAATGAGCAGTTCTTC.